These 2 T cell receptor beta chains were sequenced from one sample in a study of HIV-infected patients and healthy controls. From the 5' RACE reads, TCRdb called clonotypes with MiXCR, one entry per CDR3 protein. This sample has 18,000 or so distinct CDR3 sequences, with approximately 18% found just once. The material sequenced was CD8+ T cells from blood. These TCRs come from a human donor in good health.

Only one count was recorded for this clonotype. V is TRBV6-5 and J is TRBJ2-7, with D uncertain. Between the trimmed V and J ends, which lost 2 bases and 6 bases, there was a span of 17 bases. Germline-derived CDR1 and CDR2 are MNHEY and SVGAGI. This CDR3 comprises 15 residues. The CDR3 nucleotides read TGTGCCAGCAGTTACGACGGTACCCGCAGGTCCGAGCAGTACTTC. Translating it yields CASSYDGTRRSEQYF.

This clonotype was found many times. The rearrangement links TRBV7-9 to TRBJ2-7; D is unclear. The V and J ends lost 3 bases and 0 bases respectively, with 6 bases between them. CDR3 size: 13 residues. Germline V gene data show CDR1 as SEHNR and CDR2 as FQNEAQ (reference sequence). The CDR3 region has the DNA TGTGCCAGCAGCTTCTTGACCTCCTACGAGCAGTACTTC. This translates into CASSFLTSYEQYF.